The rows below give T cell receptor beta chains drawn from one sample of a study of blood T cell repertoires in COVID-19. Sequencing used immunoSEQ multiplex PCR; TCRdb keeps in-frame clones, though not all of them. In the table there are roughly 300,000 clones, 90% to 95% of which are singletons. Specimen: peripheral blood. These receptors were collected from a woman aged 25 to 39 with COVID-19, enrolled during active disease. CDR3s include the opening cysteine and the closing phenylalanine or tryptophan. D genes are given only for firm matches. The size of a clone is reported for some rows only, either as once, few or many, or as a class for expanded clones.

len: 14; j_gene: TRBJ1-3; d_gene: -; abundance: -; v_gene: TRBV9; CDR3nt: TGTGCCAGCAGCGTAGGGAGTGCTGGAAACACCATATATTTT; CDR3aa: CASSVGSAGNTIYF
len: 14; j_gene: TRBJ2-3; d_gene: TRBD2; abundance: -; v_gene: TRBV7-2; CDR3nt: TGTGCCAGCAGCGCCGGGACTACCACAGATACGCAGTATTTT; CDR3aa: CASSAGTTTDTQYF
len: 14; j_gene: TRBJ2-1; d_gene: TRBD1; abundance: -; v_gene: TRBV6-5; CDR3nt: TGTGCCAGCAGACCCGGGACAGGGTGGGATGAGCAGTTCTTC; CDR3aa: CASRPGTGWDEQFF
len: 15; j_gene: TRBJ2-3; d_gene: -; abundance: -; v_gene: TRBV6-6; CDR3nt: TGTGCCAGCAGTTACTCCCCGACAGGACCCGATACGCAGTATTTT; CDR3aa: CASSYSPTGPDTQYF
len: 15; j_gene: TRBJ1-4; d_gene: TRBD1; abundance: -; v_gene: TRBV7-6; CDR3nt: TGTGCCAGCAGCTCAAGGGACAGGCAGCATGAAAAACTGTTTTTT; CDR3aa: CASSSRDRQHEKLFF
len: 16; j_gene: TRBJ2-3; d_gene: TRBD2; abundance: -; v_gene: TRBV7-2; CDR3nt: TGTGCCAGCACCGGACCGCCGGGACTAGGGACAGATACGCAGTATTTT; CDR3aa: CASTGPPGLGTDTQYF
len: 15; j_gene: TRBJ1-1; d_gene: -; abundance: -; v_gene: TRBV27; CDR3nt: TGTGCCAGCAGTAAACGGACGGGGATGAACACTGAAGCTTTCTTT; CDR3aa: CASSKRTGMNTEAFF
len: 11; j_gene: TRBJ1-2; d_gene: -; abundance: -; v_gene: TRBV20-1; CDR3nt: TGCAGTGCGGGCAGTGATTATGGCTACACCTTC; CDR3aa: CSAGSDYGYTF
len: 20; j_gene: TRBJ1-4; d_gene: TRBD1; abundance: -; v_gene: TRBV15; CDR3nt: TGTGCCACCAGCAGAGTAGAGGGACAGGGGGCATATGGAACTAATGAAAAACTGTTTTTT; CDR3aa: CATSRVEGQGAYGTNEKLFF
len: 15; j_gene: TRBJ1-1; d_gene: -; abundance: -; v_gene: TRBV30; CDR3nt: TGTGCCTGGAGTGTTGTGGGGGGGAAGGGAGCTGAAGCTTTCTTT; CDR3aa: CAWSVVGGKGAEAFF
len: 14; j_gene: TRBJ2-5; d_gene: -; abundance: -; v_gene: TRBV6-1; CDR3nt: TGTGCCAGCAGTGAATCCTACTCCCAAGAGACCCAGTACTTC; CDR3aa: CASSESYSQETQYF
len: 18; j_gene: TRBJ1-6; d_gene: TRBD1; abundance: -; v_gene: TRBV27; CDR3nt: TGTGCCAGCAGTCCTGGGACAGACCAAGGCTCCTATAATTCACCCCTCCACTTT; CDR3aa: CASSPGTDQGSYNSPLHF
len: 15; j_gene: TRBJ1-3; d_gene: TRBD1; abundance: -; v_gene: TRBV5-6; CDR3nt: TGTGCCAGCAGCGGGACAGGGCAAGCTGGAAACACCATATATTTT; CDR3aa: CASSGTGQAGNTIYF
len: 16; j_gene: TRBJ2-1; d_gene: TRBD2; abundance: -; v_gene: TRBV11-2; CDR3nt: TGTGCCAGCAGCTCCCCGGGACTAGCGGTCTACAATGAGCAGTTCTTC; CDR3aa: CASSSPGLAVYNEQFF
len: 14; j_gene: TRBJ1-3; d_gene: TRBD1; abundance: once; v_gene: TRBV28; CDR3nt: TGTGCCAGCAGTTTAGGACAGGCCGGAAACACCATATATTTT; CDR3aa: CASSLGQAGNTIYF
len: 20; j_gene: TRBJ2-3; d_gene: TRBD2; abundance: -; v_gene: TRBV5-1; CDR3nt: TGCGCCAGCAGCTTGGACCCTACTTTAATGACTAGCGGTAGCACAGATACGCAGTATTTT; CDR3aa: CASSLDPTLMTSGSTDTQYF
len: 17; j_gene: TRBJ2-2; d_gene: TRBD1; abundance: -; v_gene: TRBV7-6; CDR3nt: TGTGCCAGCAGCTACCCTCATGGACAGGGGGCGCCCGGGGAGCTGTTTTTT; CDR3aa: CASSYPHGQGAPGELFF
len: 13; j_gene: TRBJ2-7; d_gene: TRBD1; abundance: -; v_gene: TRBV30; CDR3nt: TGTGCCTGGAGCGAGGACAGGCTGGACGAGCAGTACTTC; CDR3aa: CAWSEDRLDEQYF
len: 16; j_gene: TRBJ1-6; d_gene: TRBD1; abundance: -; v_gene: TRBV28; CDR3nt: TGTGCCAGCAGTCCACAGGGGGGTTCCTATAATTCACCCCTCCACTTT; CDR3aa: CASSPQGGSYNSPLHF
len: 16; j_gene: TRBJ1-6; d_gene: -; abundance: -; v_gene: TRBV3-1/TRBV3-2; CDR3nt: TGTGCCAGCAGCCAAGATCAGGGCAGGGGCAATTCACCCCTCCACTTT; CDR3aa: CASSQDQGRGNSPLHF
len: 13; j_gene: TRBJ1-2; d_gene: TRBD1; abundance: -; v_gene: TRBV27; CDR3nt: TGTGCCAGCAGTGAACAGGGGACCTATGGCTACACCTTC; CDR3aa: CASSEQGTYGYTF
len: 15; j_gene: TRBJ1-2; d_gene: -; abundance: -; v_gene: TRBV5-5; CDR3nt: TGTGCCAGCAGCGGATCCCCGAGACAGGTTTATGGCTACACCTTC; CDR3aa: CASSGSPRQVYGYTF
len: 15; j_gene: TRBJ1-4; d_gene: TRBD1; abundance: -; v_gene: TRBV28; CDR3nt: TGTGCCAGCAGTATCCCAGGGGGCCCTAATGAAAAACTGTTTTTT; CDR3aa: CASSIPGGPNEKLFF
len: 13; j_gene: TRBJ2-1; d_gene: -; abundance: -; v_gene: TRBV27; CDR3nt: TGTGCCAGCAGTTTCGGGGGATGGCATGAGCAGTTCTTC; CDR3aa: CASSFGGWHEQFF
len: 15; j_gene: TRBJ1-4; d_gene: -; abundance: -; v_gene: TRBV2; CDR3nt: TGTGCCAGCAGGCCCCTTGGGCAAAATGCTGAAAAACTGTTTTTT; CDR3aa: CASRPLGQNAEKLFF
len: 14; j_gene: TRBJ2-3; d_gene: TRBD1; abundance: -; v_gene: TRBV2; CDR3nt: TGTGCCTCCCGGACAGGGGGCTTGGGAGATACGCAGTATTTT; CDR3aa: CASRTGGLGDTQYF
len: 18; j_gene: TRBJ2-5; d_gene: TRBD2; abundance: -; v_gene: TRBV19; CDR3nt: TGTGCCAGTAGTATAGGTCGAGGGGGGACTAGCGGGAGTGAGACCCAGTACTTC; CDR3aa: CASSIGRGGTSGSETQYF
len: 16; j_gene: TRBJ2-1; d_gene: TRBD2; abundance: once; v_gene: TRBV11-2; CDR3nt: TGTGCCAGCAGCCGAGATAGCGGGAGGTTCAACAATGAGCAGTTCTTC; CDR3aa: CASSRDSGRFNNEQFF
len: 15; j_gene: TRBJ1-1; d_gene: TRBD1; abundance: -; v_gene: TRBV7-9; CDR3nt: TGTGCCAGCAGCACGGACAGGGCCTCGAACACTGAAGCTTTCTTT; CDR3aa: CASSTDRASNTEAFF
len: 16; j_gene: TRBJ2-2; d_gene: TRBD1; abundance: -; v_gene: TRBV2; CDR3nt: TGTGCCAGCAAACCTAACAGGGGGCGCGGCACCGGGGAGCTGTTTTTT; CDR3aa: CASKPNRGRGTGELFF
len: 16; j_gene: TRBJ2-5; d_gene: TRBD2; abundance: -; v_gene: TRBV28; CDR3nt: TGTGCCAGCAGCCCCTTTTTTGCTAGCGGTGGGGAGACCCAGTACTTC; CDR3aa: CASSPFFASGGETQYF
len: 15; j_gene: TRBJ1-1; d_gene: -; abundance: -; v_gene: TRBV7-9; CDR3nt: TGTGCCAGCAGCACATGGGACACACCGAACACTGAAGCTTTCTTT; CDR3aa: CASSTWDTPNTEAFF
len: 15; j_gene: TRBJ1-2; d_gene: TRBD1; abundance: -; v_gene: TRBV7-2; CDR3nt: TGTGCCAGCAGCTTAAATGGACAGGGGTTCTATGGCTACACCTTC; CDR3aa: CASSLNGQGFYGYTF
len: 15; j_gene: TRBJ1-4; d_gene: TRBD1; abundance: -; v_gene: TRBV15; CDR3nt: TGTGCCACCAGCAAAGGACAGGGTAATAATGAAAAACTGTTTTTT; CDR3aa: CATSKGQGNNEKLFF
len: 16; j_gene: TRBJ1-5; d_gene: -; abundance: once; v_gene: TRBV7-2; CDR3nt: TGTGCCAGCAGCTTAAACGGACTTTATAGCAATCAGCCCCAGCATTTT; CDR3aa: CASSLNGLYSNQPQHF
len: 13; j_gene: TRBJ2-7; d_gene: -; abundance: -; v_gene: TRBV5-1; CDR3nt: TGCGCCAGCAGCTTTACGGCGGGCTACGAGCAGTACTTC; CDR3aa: CASSFTAGYEQYF
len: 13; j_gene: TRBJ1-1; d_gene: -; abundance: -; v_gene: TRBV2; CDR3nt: TGTGCCAGCATCCTTTACGTGTCAGCTGAAGCTTTCTTT; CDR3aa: CASILYVSAEAFF
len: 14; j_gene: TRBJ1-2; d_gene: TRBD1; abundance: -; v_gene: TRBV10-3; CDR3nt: TGTGCCATCAAAGGGCAGGGGGAACAGCATGGCTACACCTTC; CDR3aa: CAIKGQGEQHGYTF
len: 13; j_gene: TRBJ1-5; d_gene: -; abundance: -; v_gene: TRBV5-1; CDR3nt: TGCGCCAGCAGCTCGGACAGAAATCAGCCCCAGCATTTT; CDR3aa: CASSSDRNQPQHF
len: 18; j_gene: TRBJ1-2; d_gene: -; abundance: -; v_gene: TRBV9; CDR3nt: TGTGCCAGCAGCGTAGCTGAGGCCCCCGGCCCTTCTTCCTATGGCTACACCTTC; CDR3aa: CASSVAEAPGPSSYGYTF
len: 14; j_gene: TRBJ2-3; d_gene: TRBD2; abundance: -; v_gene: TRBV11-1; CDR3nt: TGTGCCAGCGGACTAGCGGCCAAGAGTGATACGCAGTATTTT; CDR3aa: CASGLAAKSDTQYF
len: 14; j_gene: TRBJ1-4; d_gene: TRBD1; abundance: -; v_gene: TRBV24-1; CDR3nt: TGTGCCACCAGTGACCCCGGACAGGGTGAAAAACTGTTTTTT; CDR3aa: CATSDPGQGEKLFF
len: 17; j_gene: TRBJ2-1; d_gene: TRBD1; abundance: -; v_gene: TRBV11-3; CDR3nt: TGTGCCAGCAGCTCCCCGCCGGGACAGGGGGCCTACAATGAGCAGTTCTTC; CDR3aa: CASSSPPGQGAYNEQFF
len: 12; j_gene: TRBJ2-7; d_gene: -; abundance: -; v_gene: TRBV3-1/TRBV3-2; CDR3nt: TGTGCCAGCAGCCAAGACGTCCAGGGGCAGTACTTC; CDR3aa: CASSQDVQGQYF